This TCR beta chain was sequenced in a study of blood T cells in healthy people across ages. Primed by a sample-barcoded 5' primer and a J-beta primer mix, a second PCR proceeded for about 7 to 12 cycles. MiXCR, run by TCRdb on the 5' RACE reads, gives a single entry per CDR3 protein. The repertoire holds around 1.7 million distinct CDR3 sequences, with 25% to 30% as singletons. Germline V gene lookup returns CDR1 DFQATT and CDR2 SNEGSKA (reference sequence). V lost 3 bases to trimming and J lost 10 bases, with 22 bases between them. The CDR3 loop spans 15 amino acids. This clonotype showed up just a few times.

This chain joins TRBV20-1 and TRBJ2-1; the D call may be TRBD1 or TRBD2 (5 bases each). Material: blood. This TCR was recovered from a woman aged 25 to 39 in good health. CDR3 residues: CSARSPRAGKGEQFF. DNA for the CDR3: TGCAGTGCTAGGTCCCCAAGGGCCGGGAAGGGGGAGCAGTTCTTC.